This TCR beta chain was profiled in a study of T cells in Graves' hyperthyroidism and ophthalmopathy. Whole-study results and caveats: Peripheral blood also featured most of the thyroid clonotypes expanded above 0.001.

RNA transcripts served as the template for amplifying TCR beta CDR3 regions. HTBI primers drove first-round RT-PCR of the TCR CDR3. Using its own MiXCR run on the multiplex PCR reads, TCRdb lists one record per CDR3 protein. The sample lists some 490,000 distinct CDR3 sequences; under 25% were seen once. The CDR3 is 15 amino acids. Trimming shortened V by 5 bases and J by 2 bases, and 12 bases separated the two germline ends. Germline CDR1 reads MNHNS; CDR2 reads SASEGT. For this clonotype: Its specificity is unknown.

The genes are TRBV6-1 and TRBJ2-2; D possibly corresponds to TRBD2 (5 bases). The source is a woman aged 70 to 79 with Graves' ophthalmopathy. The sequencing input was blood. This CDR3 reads CASSKRGPNTGELFF. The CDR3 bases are TGTGCCAGCAGTAAACGCGGGCCCAACACCGGGGAGCTGTTTTTT.